This T cell receptor beta chain was observed in a study of beta chain features in type 1 diabetes. The germline gives CDR1 LNHDA, CDR2 SQIVND (reference sequence). Germline trimming cut 5 bases from V and 6 bases from J; bases unmatched to any gene: 8. The CDR3 runs 16 residues. Expressed TCRB transcripts were sequenced because the entire RNA isolate underwent reverse transcription. Using immunoSEQ multiplex PCR, the repertoire was profiled, and TCRdb retains in-frame clones only, with some absent. Of 300,000 to 350,000 clones listed, roughly 14% were seen once; the top ten hold about 0.016%. Study-wide results and caveats: In all four CD4+ subsets, TCRB CDR3 length was significantly, moderately reduced in type 1 diabetes.

In this sample, this clone turned up a few times. Its target is not known. The chain joins TRBV19 to TRBJ2-3, with 13 positions matching TRBD2. The sequence came from a woman under 30 with type 1 diabetes. The sequencing sample was made of naive CD4+ T cells from blood. The CDR3 region has the DNA TGTGCCAGTAGTCCGGGCGGGACTAGCGGGAAGGATACGCAGTATTTT. Its translation: CASSPGGTSGKDTQYF.